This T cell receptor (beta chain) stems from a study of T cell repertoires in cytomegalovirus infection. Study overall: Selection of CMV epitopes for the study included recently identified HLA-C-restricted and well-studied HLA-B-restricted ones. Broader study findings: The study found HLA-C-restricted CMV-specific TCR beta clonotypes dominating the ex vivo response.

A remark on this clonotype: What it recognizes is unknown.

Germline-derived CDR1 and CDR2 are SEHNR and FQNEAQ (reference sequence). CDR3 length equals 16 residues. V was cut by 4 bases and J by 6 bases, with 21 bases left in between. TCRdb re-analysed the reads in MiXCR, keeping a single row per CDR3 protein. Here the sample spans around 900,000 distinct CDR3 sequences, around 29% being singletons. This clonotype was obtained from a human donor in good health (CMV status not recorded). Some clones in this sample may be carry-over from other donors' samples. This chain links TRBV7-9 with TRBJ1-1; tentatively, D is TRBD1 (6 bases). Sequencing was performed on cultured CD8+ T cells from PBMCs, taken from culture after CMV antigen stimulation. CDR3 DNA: TGTGCCAGCAGCTCCTTATCGGGGGCGACGTTTGCTGAAGCTTTCTTT. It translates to CASSSLSGATFAEAFF.